A selection of T cell receptor beta chains follows, all from one sample in a study of cytomegalovirus exposure and HLA in healthy donors. Sequenced by immunoSEQ multiplex PCR; TCRdb stores in-frame clones only, minus some. The sample contains about 160,000 clones, 77% of which appear only once. Specimen: PBMCs. These receptors were obtained from a male donor in good health and CMV-seropositive. Both conserved end residues are part of each CDR3. The D gene is left open where the match is weak. Rows give clone size only sometimes, using once, few, many, or a class for an expanded clone.

TRBV5-1,TRBD1,TRBJ1-5,.,TGCGCCAGCAGCTTAGGGACAGGGAGTTGGCCCCAGCATTTT,CASSLGTGSWPQHF
TRBV7-9,.,TRBJ1-2,.,TGTGCCAGCAGCTTCGTGGGGGGGGACCTCAACACTAACTATGGCTACACCTTC,CASSFVGGDLNTNYGYTF
TRBV6-5,.,TRBJ2-2,.,TGTGCCAGCAGGTCTGGGGGGGGGCAAGCCGGGGAGCTGTTTTTT,CASRSGGGQAGELFF
TRBV5-6,.,TRBJ1-5,.,TGTGCCAGCAGCTTGGGAGGGATCGATCAGCCCCAGCATTTT,CASSLGGIDQPQHF
TRBV6-5,.,TRBJ2-7,.,TGTGCCAGCAGTTACTCATTAGCGCTGGTGTACGAGCAGTACTTC,CASSYSLALVYEQYF
TRBV6-1,TRBD1,TRBJ1-5,.,TGTGCCAGCAGTGACAGGGGGCGCGGTGGCAATCAGCCCCAGCATTTT,CASSDRGRGGNQPQHF
TRBV7-8,TRBD1,TRBJ2-7,few,TGTGCCAGCAGCTTAGCGGAGCGTTCGGGACAGGGGGTTCGCGACGAGCAGTACTTC,CASSLAERSGQGVRDEQYF
TRBV4-1,TRBD2,TRBJ2-5,.,TGCGCCAGCAGCCAAGATGTGGGAGGGGAGACCCAGTACTTC,CASSQDVGGETQYF
TRBV19,TRBD2,TRBJ2-3,.,TGTGCCAGTAGTATACTCCGGGAGGGTTCAGATACGCAGTATTTT,CASSILREGSDTQYF
TRBV4-1,.,TRBJ2-2,.,TGCGCCAGCAATTCCCCCCTCTCGAACACCGGGGAGCTGTTTTTT,CASNSPLSNTGELFF
TRBV5-5,.,TRBJ1-2,.,TGTGCCAGCAGCGTATCCCCCGGGGGGCCCTATGGCTACACCTTC,CASSVSPGGPYGYTF
TRBV9,TRBD1,TRBJ1-2,.,TGTGCCAGCAGCCTCCGGACAGGGGCGGATGGCTACACCTTC,CASSLRTGADGYTF
TRBV5-4,.,TRBJ2-5,.,TGTGCCAGCAGCTTAGACCGGGGAAGGGAGACCCAGTACTTC,CASSLDRGRETQYF
TRBV30,.,TRBJ1-1,.,TGTGCCTGGAGTGTTCGGGAGAACACTGAAGCTTTCTTT,CAWSVRENTEAFF
TRBV7-2,.,TRBJ1-5,once,TGTGCCAGCAGCTTGCGCGGGACGTTCAATCAGCCCCAGCATTTT,CASSLRGTFNQPQHF